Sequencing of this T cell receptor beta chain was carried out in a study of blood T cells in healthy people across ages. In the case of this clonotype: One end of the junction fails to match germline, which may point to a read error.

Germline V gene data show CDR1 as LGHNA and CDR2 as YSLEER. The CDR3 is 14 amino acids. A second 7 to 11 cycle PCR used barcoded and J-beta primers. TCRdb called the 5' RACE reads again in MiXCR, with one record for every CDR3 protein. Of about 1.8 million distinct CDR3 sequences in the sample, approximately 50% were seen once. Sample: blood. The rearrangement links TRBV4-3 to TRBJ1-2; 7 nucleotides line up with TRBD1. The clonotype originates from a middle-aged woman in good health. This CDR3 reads CASSQDNRGYGHTF. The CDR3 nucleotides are TGCGCCAGCAGCCAAGATAACAGGGGCTATGGCCACACCTTC.